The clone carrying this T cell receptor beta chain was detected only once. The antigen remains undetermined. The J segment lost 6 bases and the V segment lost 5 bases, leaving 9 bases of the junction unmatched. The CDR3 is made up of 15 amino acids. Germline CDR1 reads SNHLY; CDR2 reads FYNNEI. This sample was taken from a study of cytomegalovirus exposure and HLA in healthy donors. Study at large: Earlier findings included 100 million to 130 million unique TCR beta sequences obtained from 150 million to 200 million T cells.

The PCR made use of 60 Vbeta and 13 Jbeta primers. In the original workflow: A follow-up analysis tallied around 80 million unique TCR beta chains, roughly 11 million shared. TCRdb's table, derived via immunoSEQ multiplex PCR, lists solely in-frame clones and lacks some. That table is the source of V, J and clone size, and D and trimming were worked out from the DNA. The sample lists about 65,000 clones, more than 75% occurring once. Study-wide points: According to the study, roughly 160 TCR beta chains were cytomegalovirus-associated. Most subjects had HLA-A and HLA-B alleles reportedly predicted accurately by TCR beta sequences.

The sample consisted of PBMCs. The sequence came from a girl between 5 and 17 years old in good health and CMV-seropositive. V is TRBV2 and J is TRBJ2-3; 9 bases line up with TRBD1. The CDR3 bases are TGTGCCAGCAGTTCCCCGGGACAGGGTTTGGATACGCAGTATTTT. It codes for CASSSPGQGLDTQYF. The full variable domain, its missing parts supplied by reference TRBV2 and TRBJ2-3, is EPEVTQTPSHQVTQMGQEVILRCVPISNHLYFYWYRQILGQKVEFLVSFYNNEISEKSEIFDDQFSVERPDGSNFTLKIRSTKLEDSAMYFCASSSPGQGLDTQYFGPGTRLTVL.